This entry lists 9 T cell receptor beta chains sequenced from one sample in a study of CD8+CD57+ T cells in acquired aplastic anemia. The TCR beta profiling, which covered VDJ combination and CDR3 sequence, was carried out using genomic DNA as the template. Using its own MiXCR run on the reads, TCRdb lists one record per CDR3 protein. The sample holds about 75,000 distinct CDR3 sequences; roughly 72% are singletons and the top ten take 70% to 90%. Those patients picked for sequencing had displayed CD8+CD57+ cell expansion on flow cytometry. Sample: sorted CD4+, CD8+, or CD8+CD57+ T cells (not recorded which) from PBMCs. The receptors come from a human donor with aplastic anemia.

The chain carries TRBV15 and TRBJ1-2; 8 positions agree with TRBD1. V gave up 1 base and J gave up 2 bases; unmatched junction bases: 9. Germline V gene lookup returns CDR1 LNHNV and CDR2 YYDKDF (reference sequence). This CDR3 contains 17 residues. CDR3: CATSRVATGASNYGYTF. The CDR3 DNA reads TGTGCCACCAGCAGAGTCGCGACAGGGGCTTCAAACTATGGCTACACCTTC.

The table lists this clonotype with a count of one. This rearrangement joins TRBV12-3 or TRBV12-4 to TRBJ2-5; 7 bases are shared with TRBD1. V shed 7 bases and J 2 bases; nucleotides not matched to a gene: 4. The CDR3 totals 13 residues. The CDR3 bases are TGTGCCAGCACCGGGACAGCACAAGAGACCCAGTACTTC. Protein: CASTGTAQETQYF.

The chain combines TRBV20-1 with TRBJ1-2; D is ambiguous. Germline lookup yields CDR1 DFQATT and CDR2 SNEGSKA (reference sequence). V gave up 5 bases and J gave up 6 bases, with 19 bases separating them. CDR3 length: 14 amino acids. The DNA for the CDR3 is TGCAGTGCTTCGATACAGTTCCCCGGGGATGGCTACACCTTC. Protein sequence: CSASIQFPGDGYTF.

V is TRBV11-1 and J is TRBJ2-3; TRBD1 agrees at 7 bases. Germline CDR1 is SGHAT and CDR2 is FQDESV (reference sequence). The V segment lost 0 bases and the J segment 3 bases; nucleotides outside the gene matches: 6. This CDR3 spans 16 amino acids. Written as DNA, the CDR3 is TGTGCCAGCAGCTTAGCTCCGACAGGGCCTACAGATACGCAGTATTTT. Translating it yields CASSLAPTGPTDTQYF.

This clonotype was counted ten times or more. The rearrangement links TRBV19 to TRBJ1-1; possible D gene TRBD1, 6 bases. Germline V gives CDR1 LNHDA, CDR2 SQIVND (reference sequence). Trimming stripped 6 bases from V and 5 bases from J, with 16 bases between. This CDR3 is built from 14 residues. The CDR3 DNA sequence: TGTGCCAGTAGGAACCCAGGGGCGAGGACTGAAGCTTTCTTT. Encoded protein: CASRNPGARTEAFF.

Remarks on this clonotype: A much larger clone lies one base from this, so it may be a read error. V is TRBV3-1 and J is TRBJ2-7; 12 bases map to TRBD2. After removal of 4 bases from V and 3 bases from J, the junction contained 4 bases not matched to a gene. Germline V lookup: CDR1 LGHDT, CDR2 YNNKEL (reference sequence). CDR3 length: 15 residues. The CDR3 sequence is CASSRGLAGSYEQYF. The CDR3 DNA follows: TGTGCCAGCAGCCGAGGACTAGCGGGAAGCTACGAGCAGTACTTC.

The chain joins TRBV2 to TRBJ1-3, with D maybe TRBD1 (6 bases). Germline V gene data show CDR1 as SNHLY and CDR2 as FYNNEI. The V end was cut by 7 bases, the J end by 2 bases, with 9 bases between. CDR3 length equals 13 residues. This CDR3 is CASNNRAGNTIYF. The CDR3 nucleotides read TGTGCCAGCAATAACAGGGCTGGAAACACCATATATTTT.

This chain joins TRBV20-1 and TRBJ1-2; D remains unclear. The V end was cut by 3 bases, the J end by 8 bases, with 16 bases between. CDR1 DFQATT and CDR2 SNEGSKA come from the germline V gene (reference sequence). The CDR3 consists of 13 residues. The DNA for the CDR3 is TGCAGTGCTAGTCCCGGCGACCGAGCCGGCTACACCTTC. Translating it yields CSASPGDRAGYTF.

In DNA form, the CDR3 reads TGCGCCAGCAGCCCCACCAGGGACCAAGAGACCCAGTACTTC. It translates to CASSPTRDQETQYF. The chain carries TRBV4-3 and TRBJ2-5; D perhaps matches TRBD1 (5 bases). The germline V gene encodes CDR1 LGHNA and CDR2 YSLEER. This CDR3 contains 14 residues. The V end lost 4 bases, the J end lost 0 bases, and 9 bases lay between the germline ends.